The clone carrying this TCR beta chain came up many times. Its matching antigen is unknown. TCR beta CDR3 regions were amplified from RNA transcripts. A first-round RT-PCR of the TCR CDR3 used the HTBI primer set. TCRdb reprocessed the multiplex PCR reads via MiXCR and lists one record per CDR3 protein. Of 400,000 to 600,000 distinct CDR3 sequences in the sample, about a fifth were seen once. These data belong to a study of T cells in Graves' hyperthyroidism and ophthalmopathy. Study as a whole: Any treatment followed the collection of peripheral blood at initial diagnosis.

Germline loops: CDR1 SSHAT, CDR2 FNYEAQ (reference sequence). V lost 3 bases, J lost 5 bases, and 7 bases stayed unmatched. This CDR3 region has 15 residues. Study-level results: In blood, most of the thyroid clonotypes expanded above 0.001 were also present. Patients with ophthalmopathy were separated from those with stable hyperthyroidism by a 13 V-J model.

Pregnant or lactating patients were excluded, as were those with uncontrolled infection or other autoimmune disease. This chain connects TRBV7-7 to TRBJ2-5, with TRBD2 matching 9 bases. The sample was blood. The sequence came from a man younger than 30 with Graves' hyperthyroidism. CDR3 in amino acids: CASSLGLASLETQYF. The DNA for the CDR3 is TGTGCCAGCAGCTTGGGACTAGCATCTTTGGAGACCCAGTACTTC.